This T cell receptor beta chain was sequenced during a study of T cell responses to AZD1222 COVID-19 vaccine. Germline assignment: CDR1 SGHRS and CDR2 YFSETQ. V was clipped by 0 bases and J by 4 bases; unmatched bases: 1. CDR3 size: 13 residues. A remark on this clone: Its specificity is unknown.

This table comes from immunoSEQ multiplex PCR, and its TCRdb copy is limited to in-frame clones, with some not included. The table includes about 150,000 clones, under 95% detected once. Study-wide results and limits: Clonal diversity was possibly underestimated, and white British individuals and females predominated among donors.

This chain connects TRBV5-1 to TRBJ2-7, with 7 bases matching TRBD1. The sequence came from an adult in good health. The source was peripheral blood, collected on day 0 of AZD1222 vaccination. As DNA, the CDR3 is TGCGCCAGCAGCTTGGGGGACAGATACGAGCAGTACTTC. Its translation: CASSLGDRYEQYF.